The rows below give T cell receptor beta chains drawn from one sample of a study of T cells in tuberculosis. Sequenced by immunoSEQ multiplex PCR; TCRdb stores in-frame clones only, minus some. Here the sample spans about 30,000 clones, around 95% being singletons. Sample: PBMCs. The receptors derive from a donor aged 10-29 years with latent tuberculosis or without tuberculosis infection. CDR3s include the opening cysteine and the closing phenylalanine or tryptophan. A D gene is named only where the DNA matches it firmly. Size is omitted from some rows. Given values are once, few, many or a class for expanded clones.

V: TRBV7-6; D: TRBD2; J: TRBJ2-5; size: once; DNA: TGTGCCAGCAGCTTGGGCGGGGGGCGAGAGACCCAGTACTTC; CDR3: CASSLGGGRETQYF
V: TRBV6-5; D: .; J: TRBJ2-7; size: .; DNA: TGTGCCAGCAGTTACCCCTCAGGGGTAGGGACCTACGAGCAGTACTTC; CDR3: CASSYPSGVGTYEQYF
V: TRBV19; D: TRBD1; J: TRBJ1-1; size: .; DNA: TGTGCCAGTACTAAGAGACAGGGATGGACTGAAGCTTTCTTT; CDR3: CASTKRQGWTEAFF
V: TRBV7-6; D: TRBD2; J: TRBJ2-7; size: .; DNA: TGTGCCAGCAGCTCCGGACTAGCGGGGGCTGCCTCCCCATACGAGCAGTACTTC; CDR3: CASSSGLAGAASPYEQYF
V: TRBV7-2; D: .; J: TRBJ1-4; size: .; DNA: TGTGCCAGCAGTTATCAGGGATCAGGGGAAAAACTGTTTTTT; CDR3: CASSYQGSGEKLFF
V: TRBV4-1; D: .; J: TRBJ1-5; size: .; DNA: TGCGCCAGCAGCCAAGATCCTGGGGGCCACAATCAGCCCCAGCATTTT; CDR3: CASSQDPGGHNQPQHF
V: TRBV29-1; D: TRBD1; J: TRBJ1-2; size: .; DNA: TGCAGCGTGGGTGGACAGGGGGCTGACAATGGCTACACCTTC; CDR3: CSVGGQGADNGYTF
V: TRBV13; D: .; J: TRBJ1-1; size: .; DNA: TGTGCCAGCAGGGGCCTATCTAACACTGAAGCTTTCTTT; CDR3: CASRGLSNTEAFF
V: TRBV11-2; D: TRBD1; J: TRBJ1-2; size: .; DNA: TGTGCCAGCAGCTCTGTCGGTCTAGGACAGGCGAATGGCTACACCTTC; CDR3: CASSSVGLGQANGYTF
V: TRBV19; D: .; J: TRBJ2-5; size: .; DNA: TGTGCCAGTAGTATGCGTCGGGGAGGGACCCAGTACTTC; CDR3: CASSMRRGGTQYF
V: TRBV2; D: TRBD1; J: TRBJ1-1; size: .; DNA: TGTGCCAGCACCCCCAATATGGGACAGGGTTTCGCGATTGAAGCTTTCTTT; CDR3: CASTPNMGQGFAIEAFF
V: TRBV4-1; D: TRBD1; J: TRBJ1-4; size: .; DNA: TGCGCCAGCAGCCAATACCGGACAGGGAACGAAAAACTGTTTTTT; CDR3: CASSQYRTGNEKLFF
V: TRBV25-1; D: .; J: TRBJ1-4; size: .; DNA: TGTGCCAGCAGTGAATGGGACGGGGGTAATGAAAAACTGTTTTTT; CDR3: CASSEWDGGNEKLFF
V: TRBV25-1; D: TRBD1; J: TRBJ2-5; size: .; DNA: TGTGCCAGCAGTGACCCAACAGGGGAAGAGACCCAGTACTTC; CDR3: CASSDPTGEETQYF
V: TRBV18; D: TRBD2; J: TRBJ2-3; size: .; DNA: TGTGCCAGCTCACCACCGACTAGCGGGAGGGCCTACCTCACAGATACGCAGTATTTT; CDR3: CASSPPTSGRAYLTDTQYF
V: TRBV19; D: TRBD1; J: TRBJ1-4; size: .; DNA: TGTGCCAGTAGGACAGGGGGAACTAATGAAAAACTGTTTTTT; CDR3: CASRTGGTNEKLFF
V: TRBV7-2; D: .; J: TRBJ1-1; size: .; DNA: TGTGCCAGCAGCTTAGTGAGGGGGTCAACCGCTGAAGCTTTCTTT; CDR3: CASSLVRGSTAEAFF
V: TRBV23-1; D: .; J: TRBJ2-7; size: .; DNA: TGCGCCAGCAGTCAAAATCATAAAAATAGTGGGGCAGGGGTACCCTACGAGCAGTACTTC; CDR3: CASSQNHKNSGAGVPYEQYF
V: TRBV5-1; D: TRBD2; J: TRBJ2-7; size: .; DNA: TGCGCCAGCAGCTCGCATGGTGATAGCGGGGGACCCGAGCAGTACTTC; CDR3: CASSSHGDSGGPEQYF
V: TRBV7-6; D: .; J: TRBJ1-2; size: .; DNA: TGTGCCAGCAGCCTCGACAGAGGTGGCTACACCTTC; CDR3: CASSLDRGGYTF
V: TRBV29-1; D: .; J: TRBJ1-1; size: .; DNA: TGCAGCGTTGAAGTTTCAGGGGTTGTCACTGAAGCTTTCTTT; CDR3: CSVEVSGVVTEAFF
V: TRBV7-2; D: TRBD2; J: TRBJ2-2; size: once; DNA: TGTGCCAGCAGCCCCGGGGGGGCCGGGGAGCTGTTTTTT; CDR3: CASSPGGAGELFF
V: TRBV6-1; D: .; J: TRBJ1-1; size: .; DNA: TGTGCCAGCAGTGAAGGGCTTTTGAATGCTTTCTTT; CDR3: CASSEGLLNAFF
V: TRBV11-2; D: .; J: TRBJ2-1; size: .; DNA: TGTGCCAGCAGCACCGACGCGGCCCCGTACAATGAGCAGTTCTTC; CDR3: CASSTDAAPYNEQFF
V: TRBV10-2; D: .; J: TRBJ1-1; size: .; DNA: TGCGCCAGCAGTATACCGGAGGCCACTGAAGCTTTCTTT; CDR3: CASSIPEATEAFF
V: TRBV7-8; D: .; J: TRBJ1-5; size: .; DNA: TGTGCCAGCAGTCTAGGAGAGAATCAGCCCCAGCATTTT; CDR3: CASSLGENQPQHF
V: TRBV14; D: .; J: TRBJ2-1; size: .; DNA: TGTGCCAGCAGCCGCAAACAGGGCTTAAGGAACAATGAGCAGTTCTTC; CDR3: CASSRKQGLRNNEQFF
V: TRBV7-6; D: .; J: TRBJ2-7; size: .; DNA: TGTGCCAGCAGCTTAGCCTCTCAGGGGCCTGACGAGCAGTACTTC; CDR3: CASSLASQGPDEQYF
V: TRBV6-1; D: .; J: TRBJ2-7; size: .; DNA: TGTGCCAGCAGGAGGGACACCCCGGGGGAGCAGTACTTC; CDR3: CASRRDTPGEQYF
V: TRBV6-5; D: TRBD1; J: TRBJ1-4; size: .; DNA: TGTGCCAGCTGTCGCACAGGGGTACGTGAAAAACTGTTTTTT; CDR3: CASCRTGVREKLFF
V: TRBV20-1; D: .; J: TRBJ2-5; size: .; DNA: TGCAGTGCTAGAGCGAGGGAGACCCAGTACTTC; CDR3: CSARARETQYF
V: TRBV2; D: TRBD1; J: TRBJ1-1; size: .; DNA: TGTGCCAGCAGTGCCAACATGGGGGGGGACAGGGTTTGGGCTTTCTTT; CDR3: CASSANMGGDRVWAFF
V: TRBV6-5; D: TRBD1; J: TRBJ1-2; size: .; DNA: TGTGCCAGCAGTTACGGGACAGCCAACTATGGCTACACCTTC; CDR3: CASSYGTANYGYTF
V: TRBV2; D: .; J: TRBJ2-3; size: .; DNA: TGTGCCAGTTTAAGGGGAAAAAACACAGATACGCAGTATTTT; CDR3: CASLRGKNTDTQYF
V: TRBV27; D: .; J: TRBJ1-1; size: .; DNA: TGTGCCAGCAGCCCGGGGGGCCTTGAAGCTTTCTTT; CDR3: CASSPGGLEAFF
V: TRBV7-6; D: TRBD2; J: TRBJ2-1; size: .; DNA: TGTGCCAGCAGCCCCCGATGGGTGGCGGGGGGGCTCAATGAGCAGTTCTTC; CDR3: CASSPRWVAGGLNEQFF